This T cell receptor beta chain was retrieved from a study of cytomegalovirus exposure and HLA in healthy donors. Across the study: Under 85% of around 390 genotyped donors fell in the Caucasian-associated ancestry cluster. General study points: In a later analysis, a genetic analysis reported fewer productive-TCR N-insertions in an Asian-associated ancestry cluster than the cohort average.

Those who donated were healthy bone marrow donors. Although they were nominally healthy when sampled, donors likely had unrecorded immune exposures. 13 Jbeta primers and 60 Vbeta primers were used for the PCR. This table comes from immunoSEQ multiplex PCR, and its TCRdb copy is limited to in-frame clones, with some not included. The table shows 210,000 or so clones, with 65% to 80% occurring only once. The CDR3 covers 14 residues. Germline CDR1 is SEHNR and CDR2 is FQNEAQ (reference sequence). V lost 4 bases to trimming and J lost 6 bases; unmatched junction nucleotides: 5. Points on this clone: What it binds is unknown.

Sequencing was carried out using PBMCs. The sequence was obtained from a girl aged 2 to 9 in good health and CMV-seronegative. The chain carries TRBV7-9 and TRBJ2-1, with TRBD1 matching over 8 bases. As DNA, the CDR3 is TGTGCCAGCAGCTGGACAGGGCTAGTCAATGAGCAGTTCTTC. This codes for CASSWTGLVNEQFF.